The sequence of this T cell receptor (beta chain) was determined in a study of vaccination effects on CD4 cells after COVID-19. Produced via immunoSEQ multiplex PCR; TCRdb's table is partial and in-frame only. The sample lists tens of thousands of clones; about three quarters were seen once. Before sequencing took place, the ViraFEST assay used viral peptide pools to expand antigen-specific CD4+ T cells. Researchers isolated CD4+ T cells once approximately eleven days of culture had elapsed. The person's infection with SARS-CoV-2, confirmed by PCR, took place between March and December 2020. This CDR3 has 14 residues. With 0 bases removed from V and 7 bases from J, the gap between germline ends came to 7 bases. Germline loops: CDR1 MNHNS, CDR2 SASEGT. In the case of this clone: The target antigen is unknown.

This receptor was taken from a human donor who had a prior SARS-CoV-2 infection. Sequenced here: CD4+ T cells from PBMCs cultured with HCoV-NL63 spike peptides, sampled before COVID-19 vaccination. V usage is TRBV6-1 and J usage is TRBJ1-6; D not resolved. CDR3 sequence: CASSEAFVNSPLHF. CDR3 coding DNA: TGTGCCAGCAGTGAAGCATTCGTGAATTCACCCCTCCACTTT.